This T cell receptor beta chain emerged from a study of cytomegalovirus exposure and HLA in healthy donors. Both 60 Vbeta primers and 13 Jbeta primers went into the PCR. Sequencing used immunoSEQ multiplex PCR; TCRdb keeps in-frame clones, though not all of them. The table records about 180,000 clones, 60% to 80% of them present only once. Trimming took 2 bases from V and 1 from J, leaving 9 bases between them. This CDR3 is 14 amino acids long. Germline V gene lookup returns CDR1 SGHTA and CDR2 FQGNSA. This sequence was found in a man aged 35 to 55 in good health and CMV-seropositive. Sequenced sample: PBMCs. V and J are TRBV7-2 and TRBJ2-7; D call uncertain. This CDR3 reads CASSLSHRSYEQYF. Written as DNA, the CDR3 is TGTGCCAGCAGCTTATCCCATAGATCCTACGAGCAGTACTTC.